The T cell receptor beta chain described here comes from a study of blood T cell repertoires in COVID-19. Study overall: COVID-19 samples from acute and convalescent phases originated in the United States, Italy and Spain.

Per the original data handling: Estimates of nucleated cell counts were drawn from the amplification of reference gene primers. Assay: immunoSEQ multiplex PCR; the TCRdb copy retains only in-frame clones and omits some. The V and J calls and the clone size are those of that table, but D and trimming were determined from the DNA. The data hold hundreds of thousands of clones, with about 83% observed a single time. The V and J ends lost 0 bases and 8 bases respectively, with 13 bases between them. CDR1 SGHDN and CDR2 FVKESK come from the germline V gene. The CDR3 contains 14 residues. The sequence derives from a woman in her forties or fifties who had been exposed to COVID-19. The specimen sequenced was PBMCs or T cells enriched from blood (not recorded which). This chain links TRBV14 with TRBJ1-2, with a tentative D call TRBD1 (5 bases). The CDR3 protein is CASSQDLGAIGYTF. The CDR3 DNA is TGTGCCAGCAGCCAAGATCTTGGGGCGATCGGCTACACCTTC.